The clone carrying this T cell receptor (beta chain) has only a few counts. The antigen remains unidentified. This CDR3 is 13 amino acids long. The ends lost 5 bases at V and 9 bases at J; junction bases unmatched: 5. In germline, CDR1 is SGHTA, CDR2 FQGTGA. This specimen comes from a study of post-analysis software for immune sequencing data. Study as a whole: Patients had relapsing-remitting, secondary progressive or progressive-relapsing multiple sclerosis; some lacked subtype. Notes on the study in general: Patients with multiple sclerosis recorded significantly lower normalized Chao1 diversity than controls, the study found. A few TRBV segments (TRBV5-6, TRBV5-1 and TRBV20-1 among them) occurred more frequently in patients than in controls.

Researchers reported that TCR beta cDNA libraries carried unique molecular identifiers. Researchers reported some 500,000 cDNA molecules coming from around 1 to 10 million T cells. TCRdb itself ran the PCR reads through MiXCR, one entry per CDR3 protein. Of 400,000 to 500,000 distinct CDR3 sequences in the sample, roughly 40% were seen once. The receptor's source is a girl between 2 and 10 years old with multiple sclerosis. This chain links TRBV7-3 with TRBJ2-1; TRBD2 aligns across 9 bases. The material sequenced was blood. The CDR3 here is CASSATAGGEQFF. The CDR3 DNA sequence: TGTGCCAGCAGCGCCACAGCGGGAGGTGAGCAGTTCTTC.